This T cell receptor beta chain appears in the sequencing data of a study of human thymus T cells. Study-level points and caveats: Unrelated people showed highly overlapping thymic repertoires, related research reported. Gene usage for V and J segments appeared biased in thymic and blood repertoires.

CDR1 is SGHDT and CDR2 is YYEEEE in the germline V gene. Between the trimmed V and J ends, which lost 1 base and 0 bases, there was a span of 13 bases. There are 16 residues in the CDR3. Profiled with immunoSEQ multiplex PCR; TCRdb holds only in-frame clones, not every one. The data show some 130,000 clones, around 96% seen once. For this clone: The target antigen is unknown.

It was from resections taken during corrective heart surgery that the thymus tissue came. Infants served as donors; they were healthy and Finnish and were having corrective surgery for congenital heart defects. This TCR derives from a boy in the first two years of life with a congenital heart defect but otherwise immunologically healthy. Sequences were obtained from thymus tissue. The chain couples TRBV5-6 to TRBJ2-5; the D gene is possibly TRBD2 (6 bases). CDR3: CASSLKASVHQETQYF. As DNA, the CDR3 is TGTGCCAGCAGCTTGAAGGCTAGCGTCCACCAAGAGACCCAGTACTTC. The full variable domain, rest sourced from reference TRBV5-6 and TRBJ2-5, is DAGVTQSPTHLIKTRGQQVTLRCSPKSGHDTVSWYQQALGQGPQFIFQYYEEEERQRGNFPDRFSGHQFPNYSSELNVNALLLGDSALYLCASSLKASVHQETQYFGPGTRLLVL.